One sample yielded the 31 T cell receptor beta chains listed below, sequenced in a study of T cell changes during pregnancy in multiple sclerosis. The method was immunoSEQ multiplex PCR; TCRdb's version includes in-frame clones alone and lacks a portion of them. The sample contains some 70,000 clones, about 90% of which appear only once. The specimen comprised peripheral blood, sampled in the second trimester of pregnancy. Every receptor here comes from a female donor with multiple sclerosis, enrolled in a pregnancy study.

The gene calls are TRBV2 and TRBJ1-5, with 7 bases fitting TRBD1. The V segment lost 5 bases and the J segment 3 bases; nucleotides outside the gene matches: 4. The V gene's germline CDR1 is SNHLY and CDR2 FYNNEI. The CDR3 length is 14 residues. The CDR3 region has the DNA TGTGCCAGCAGTCCGGGACAGTCCAATCAGCCCCAGCATTTT. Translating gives CASSPGQSNQPQHF.

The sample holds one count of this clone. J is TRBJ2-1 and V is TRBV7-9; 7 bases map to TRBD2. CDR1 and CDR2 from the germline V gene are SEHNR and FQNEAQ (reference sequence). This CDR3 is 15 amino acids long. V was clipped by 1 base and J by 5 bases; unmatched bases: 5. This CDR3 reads CASSLGWEGHNEQFF. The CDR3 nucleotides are TGTGCCAGCAGCTTAGGGTGGGAGGGCCACAATGAGCAGTTCTTC. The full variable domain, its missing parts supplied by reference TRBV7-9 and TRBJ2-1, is DTGVSQNPRHKITKRGQNVTFRCDPISEHNRLYWYRQTLGQGPEFLTYFQNEAQLEKSRLLSDRFSAERPKGSFSTLEIQRTEQGDSAMYLCASSLGWEGHNEQFFGPGTRLTVL.

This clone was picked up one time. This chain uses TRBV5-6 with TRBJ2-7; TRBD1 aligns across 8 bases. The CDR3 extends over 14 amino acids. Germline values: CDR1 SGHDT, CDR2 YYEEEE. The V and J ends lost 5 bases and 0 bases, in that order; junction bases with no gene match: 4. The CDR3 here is CASSWDRNSYEQYF. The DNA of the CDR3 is TGTGCCAGCAGTTGGGACAGGAACTCCTACGAGCAGTACTTC.

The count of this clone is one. The chain's CDR3 is CASSPTLGTNEAFF. CDR3 nucleotide sequence: TGTGCCAGCTCACCAACACTAGGGACAAATGAAGCTTTCTTT. The rearrangement uses TRBV18 and TRBJ1-1; possible D gene TRBD1, 6 bases. Germline values: CDR1 KGHSH, CDR2 LQKENI. Trimming stripped 2 bases from V and 7 bases from J, with 14 bases between. The CDR3 is 14 amino acids.

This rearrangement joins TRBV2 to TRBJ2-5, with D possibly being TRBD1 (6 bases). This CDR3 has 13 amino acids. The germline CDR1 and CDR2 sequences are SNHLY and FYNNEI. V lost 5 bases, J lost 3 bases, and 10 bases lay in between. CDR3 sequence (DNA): TGTGCCAGCAGTATCGGACAGAAAGAGACCCAGTACTTC. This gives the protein CASSIGQKETQYF. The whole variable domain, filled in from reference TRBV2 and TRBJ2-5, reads EPEVTQTPSHQVTQMGQEVILRCVPISNHLYFYWYRQILGQKVEFLVSFYNNEISEKSEIFDDQFSVERPDGSNFTLKIRSTKLEDSAMYFCASSIGQKETQYFGPGTRLLVL.

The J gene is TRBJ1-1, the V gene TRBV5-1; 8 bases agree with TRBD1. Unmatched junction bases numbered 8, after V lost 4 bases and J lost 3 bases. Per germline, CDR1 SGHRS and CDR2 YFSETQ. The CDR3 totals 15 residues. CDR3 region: CASSPAQGAYTEAFF. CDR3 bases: TGCGCCAGCAGCCCCGCCCAGGGGGCTTACACTGAAGCTTTCTTT.

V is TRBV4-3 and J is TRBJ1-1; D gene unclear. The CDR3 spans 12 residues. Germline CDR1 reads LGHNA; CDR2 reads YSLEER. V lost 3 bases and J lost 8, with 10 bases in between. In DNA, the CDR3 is TGCGCCAGCAGCCAGACCCCGGGGGAAGCTTTCTTT. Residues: CASSQTPGEAFF.

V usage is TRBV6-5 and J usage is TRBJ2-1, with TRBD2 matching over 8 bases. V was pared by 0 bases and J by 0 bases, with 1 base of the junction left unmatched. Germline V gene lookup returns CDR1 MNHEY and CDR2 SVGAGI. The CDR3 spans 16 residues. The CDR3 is CASSYSSGGSYNEQFF. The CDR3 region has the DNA TGTGCCAGCAGTTACTCCAGCGGGGGCTCCTACAATGAGCAGTTCTTC.

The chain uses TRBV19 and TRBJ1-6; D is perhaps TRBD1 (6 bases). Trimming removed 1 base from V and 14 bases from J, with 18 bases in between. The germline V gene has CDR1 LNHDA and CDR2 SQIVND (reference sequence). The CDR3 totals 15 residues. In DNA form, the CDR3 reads TGTGCCAGTAGTATAGGGGGCCCCTCGAAGGGGGCCCTCCACTTT. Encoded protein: CASSIGGPSKGALHF.

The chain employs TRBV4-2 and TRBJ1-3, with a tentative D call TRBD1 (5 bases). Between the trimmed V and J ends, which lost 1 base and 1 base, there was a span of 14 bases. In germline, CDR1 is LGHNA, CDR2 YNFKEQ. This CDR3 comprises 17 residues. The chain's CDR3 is CASSQAEGIGSGNTIYF. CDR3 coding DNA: TGTGCCAGCAGCCAAGCGGAGGGGATAGGGTCTGGAAACACCATATATTTT.

CDR3 region: CASSQDERGHYGYTF. Here the CDR3 DNA reads TGCGCCAGCAGCCAAGACGAACGGGGTCACTATGGCTACACCTTC. This rearrangement joins TRBV4-1 to TRBJ1-2; no clear D gene. Per the germline V gene, CDR1 is MGHRA and CDR2 is YSYEKL. The CDR3 runs 15 residues. V was clipped by 0 bases and J by 3 bases, with 11 bases between them.

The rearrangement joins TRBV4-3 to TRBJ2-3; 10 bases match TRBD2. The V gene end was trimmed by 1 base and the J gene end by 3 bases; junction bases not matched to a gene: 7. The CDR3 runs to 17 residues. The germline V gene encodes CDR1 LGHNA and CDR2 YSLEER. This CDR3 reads CASSQALAGRRTDTQYF. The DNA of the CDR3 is TGCGCCAGCAGCCAAGCACTAGCGGGGAGAAGGACAGATACGCAGTATTTT.

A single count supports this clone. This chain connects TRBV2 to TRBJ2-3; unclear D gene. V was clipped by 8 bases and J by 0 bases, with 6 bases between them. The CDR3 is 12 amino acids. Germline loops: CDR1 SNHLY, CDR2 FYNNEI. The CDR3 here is CASRRSTDTQYF. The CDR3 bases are TGTGCCAGCCGCAGAAGCACAGATACGCAGTATTTT.

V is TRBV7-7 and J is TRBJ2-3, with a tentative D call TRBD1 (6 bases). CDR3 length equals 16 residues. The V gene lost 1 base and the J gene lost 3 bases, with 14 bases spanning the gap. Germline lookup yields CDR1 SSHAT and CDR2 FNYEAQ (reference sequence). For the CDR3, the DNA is TGTGCCAGCAGCTTAGGCTTTGTGGGGACAACAGATACGCAGTATTTT. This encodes CASSLGFVGTTDTQYF.

CDR3 loop: CASSLVAPDRDTQYF. In DNA form, the CDR3 reads TGTGCCAGCAGCTTAGTCGCCCCCGACAGGGATACGCAGTATTTT. The rearrangement joins TRBV7-6 to TRBJ2-3; D is perhaps TRBD1 (6 bases). The CDR3 length is 15 residues. Deletions cut 1 base from V and 6 bases from J, with 14 bases between. The V gene's germline CDR1 is SGHVS and CDR2 FNYEAQ. The entire variable domain, with the rest obtained from reference TRBV7-6 and TRBJ2-3, is as follows: GAGVSQSPRYKVTKRGQDVALRCDPISGHVSLYWYRQALGQGPEFLTYFNYEAQQDKSGLPNDRFSAERPEGSISTLTIQRTEQRDSAMYRCASSLVAPDRDTQYFGPGTRLTVL.

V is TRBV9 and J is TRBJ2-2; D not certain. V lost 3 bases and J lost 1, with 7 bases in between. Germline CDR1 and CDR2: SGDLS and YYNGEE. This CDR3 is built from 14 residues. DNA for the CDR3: TGTGCCAGCAGCGCCACCGGGAACACCGGGGAGCTGTTTTTT. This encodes CASSATGNTGELFF.

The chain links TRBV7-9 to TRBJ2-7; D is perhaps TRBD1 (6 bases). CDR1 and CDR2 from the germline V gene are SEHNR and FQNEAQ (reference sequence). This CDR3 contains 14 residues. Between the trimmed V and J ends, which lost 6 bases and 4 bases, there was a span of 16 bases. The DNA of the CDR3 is TGTGCCAGCAGTTCAGGGGCGTACCAATACGAGCAGTACTTC. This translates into CASSSGAYQYEQYF.

The CDR3 DNA follows: TGTGCATACCAGGCTAGCGGGGGGAACAATGAGCAGTTCTTC. It specifies CAYQASGGNNEQFF. The chain combines TRBV2 with TRBJ2-1, with 11 nucleotides matching TRBD2. The CDR3 is 14 amino acids. The germline CDR1 and CDR2 sequences are SNHLY and FYNNEI.

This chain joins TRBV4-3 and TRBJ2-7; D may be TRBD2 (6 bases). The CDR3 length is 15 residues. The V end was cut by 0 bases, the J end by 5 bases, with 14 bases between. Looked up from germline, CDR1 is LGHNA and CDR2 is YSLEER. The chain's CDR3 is CASSQEYGGVDEQYF. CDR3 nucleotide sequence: TGCGCCAGCAGCCAAGAATACGGAGGGGTCGACGAGCAGTACTTC.

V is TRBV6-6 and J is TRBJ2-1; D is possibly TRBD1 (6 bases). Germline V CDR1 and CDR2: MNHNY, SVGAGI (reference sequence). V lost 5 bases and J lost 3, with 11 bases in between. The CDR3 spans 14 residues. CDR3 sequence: CASSQQGNYNEQFF. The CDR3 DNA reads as TGTGCCAGCAGTCAACAGGGTAACTACAATGAGCAGTTCTTC.

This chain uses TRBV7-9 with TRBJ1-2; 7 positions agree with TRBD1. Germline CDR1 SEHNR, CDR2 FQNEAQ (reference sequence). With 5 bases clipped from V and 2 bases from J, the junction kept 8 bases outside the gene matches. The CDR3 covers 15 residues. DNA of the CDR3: TGTGCCAGCAGCCCGCCACAGGGGACCAACTATGGCTACACCTTC. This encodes CASSPPQGTNYGYTF.

The CDR3 region has the DNA TGTGCCAGCAGCCTCTACGACAGGGGAAACACTGAAGCTTTCTTT. It is translated as CASSLYDRGNTEAFF. The rearrangement links TRBV14 to TRBJ1-1; TRBD1 agrees at 8 bases. The CDR3 spans 15 residues. Germline V lookup: CDR1 SGHDN, CDR2 FVKESK. V shed 4 bases, J shed 2 bases, and the junction held 6 bases outside the gene matches.

The CDR3 spells CASSQTVEGWDTEAFF. The CDR3, as DNA: TGCGCCAGCAGCCAAACCGTGGAGGGGTGGGACACTGAAGCTTTCTTT. The chain joins TRBV4-3 to TRBJ1-1; tentative D call: TRBD1 (5 bases). The CDR3 spans 16 residues. Trimming shortened V by 2 bases and J by 3 bases, and 16 bases separated the two germline ends. The germline CDR1 and CDR2 sequences are LGHNA and YSLEER.

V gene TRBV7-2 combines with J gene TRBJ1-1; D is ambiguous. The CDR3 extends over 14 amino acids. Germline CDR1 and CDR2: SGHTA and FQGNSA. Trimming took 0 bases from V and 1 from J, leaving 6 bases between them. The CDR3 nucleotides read TGTGCCAGCAGCTTAGCGGGCAGGAACACTGAAGCTTTCTTT. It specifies CASSLAGRNTEAFF.

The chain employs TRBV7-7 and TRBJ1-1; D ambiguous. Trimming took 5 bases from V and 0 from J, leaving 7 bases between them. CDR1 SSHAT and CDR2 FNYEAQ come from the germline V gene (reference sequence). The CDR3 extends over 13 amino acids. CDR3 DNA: TGTGCCAGCAGCAAGAACATGAACACTGAAGCTTTCTTT. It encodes CASSKNMNTEAFF.

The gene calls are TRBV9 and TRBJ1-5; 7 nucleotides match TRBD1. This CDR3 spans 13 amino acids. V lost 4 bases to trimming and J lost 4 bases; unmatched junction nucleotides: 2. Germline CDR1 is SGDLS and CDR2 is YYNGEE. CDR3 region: CASSQTGNQPQHF. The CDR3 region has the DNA TGTGCCAGCAGCCAGACAGGGAATCAGCCCCAGCATTTT.

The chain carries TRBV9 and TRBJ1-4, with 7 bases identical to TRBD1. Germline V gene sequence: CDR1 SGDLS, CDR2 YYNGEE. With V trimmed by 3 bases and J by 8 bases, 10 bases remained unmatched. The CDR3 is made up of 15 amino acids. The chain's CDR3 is CASSEVRQGEEKLFF. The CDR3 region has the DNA TGTGCCAGCAGCGAGGTGAGACAGGGTGAGGAAAAACTGTTTTTT.

The CDR3 DNA follows: TGCGCCAGCAGCGAATTCGCGGGGGGGGCAAACAATGAGCAGTTCTTC. This translates into CASSEFAGGANNEQFF. J is TRBJ2-1 and V is TRBV4-1; 9 positions agree with TRBD2. V dropped 5 bases and J dropped 5; count of bases not matched to a gene: 10. CDR3 length: 16 residues. Germline CDR1 and CDR2: MGHRA and YSYEKL.

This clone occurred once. The CDR3 sequence is CASVQLSSYNSPLHF. CDR3 nucleotides: TGTGCCAGCGTACAGTTAAGCTCCTATAATTCACCCCTCCACTTT. The genes are TRBV19 and TRBJ1-6; D unclear. From germline, CDR1 is LNHDA and CDR2 SQIVND (reference sequence). Trimming took 9 bases from V and 0 from J, leaving 12 bases between them. CDR3 length equals 15 residues.

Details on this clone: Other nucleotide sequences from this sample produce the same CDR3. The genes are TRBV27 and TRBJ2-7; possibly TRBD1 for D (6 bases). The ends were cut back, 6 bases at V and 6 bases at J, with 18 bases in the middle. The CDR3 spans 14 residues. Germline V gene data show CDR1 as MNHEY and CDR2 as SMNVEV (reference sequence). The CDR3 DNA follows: TGTGCCAGCAGCACTCACCACAGGGCTTTCGAGCAGTACTTC. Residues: CASSTHHRAFEQYF.

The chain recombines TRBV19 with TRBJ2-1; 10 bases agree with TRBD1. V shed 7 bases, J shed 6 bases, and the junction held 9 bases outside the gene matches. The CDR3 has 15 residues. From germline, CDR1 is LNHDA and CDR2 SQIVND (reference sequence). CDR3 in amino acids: CASTLVGTGVNEQFF. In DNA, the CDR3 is TGTGCCAGTACCCTCGTGGGGACAGGGGTCAATGAGCAGTTCTTC.